The source of this T cell receptor beta chain is a study of T cell responses to AZD1222 COVID-19 vaccine. Study observations and caveats: Regions 160-218 and 743-854 dominated among vaccine-associated CD4 TCRs spanning spike. Repertoire sampling was restricted to post-peak T cell response timepoints.

Libraries were prepared by immunoSEQ multiplex PCR; TCRdb keeps only in-frame clonotypes and omits some of them. The data show more than 150,000 clones, approximately 90% seen once. On this clone: Its antigen is currently unknown.

V lost 1 base and J lost 11, with 18 bases in between. CDR3 length: 15 amino acids. Germline V lookup: CDR1 SEHNR, CDR2 FQNEAQ (reference sequence). The sequenced sample was peripheral blood, obtained 28 days after the second AZD1222 dose. The clonotype originates from an adult who received the AZD1222 COVID-19 vaccine. V is TRBV7-9 and J is TRBJ1-5; a possible D gene is TRBD1 (5 bases). This CDR3 reads CASSLGRAGGETQHF. CDR3 in DNA: TGTGCCAGCAGCTTAGGTCGCGCGGGGGGTGAGACCCAGCATTTT.